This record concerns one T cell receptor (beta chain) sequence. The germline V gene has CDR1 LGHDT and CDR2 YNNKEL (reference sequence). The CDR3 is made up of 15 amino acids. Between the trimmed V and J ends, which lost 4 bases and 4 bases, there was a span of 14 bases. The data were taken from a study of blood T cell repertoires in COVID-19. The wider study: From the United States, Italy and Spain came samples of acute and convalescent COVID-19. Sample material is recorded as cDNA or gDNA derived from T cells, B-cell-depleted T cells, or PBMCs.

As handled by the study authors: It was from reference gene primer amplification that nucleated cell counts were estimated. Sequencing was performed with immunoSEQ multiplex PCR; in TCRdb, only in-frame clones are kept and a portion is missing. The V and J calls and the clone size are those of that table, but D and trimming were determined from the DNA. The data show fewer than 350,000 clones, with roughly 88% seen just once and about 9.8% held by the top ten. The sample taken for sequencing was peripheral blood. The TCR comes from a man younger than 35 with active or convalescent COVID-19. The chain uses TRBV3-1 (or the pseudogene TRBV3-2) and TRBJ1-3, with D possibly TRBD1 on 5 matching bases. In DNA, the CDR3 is TGTGCCAGCAGCCCGGGGGGAGGGCGAGGAAACACCATATATTTT. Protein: CASSPGGGRGNTIYF.